The 27 T cell receptor beta chains given below trace back to one sample, sequenced in a study of T cell changes during pregnancy in multiple sclerosis. Only in-frame clones appear in the TCRdb table, and some are missing; sequencing was by immunoSEQ multiplex PCR. The sample yields 30,000 to 45,000 clones, around 90% seen once. This specimen consisted of CD8+ T cells from peripheral blood mononuclear cells, obtained in the first trimester of pregnancy. Receptors were obtained from a female donor with multiple sclerosis, enrolled in a pregnancy study.

V and J are TRBV9 and TRBJ1-2; 11 bases align to TRBD1. The CDR3 has 17 residues. Looked up from germline, CDR1 is SGDLS and CDR2 is YYNGEE. The V and J ends lost 0 bases and 1 base, in that order; junction bases with no gene match: 5. The CDR3, as DNA: TGTGCCAGCAGCGTAGGGGGACAGGGGGAATATAACTATGGCTACACCTTC. Translation: CASSVGGQGEYNYGYTF.

This clone showed up just once. The chain uses TRBV6-1 and TRBJ1-2, with D perhaps TRBD1 (5 bases). CDR3 length: 11 amino acids. Trimming stripped 7 bases from V and 12 bases from J, with 15 bases between. Germline V gene lookup returns CDR1 MNHNS and CDR2 SASEGT. The CDR3 here is CASNFRGEHTF. The CDR3 nucleotides are TGTGCCAGCAATTTTCGGGGGGAGCACACCTTC.

The chain employs TRBV19 and TRBJ1-1, with 7 bases aligning to TRBD1. The length of the CDR3 is 17 residues. V lost 5 bases to trimming and J lost 2 bases; unmatched junction nucleotides: 14. Germline V gives CDR1 LNHDA, CDR2 SQIVND (reference sequence). CDR3 sequence reads: CASSFSRQGALNTEAFF. In nucleotides, the CDR3 is TGTGCCAGTAGTTTCTCCAGACAGGGAGCTTTAAACACTGAAGCTTTCTTT. Supplemented by reference TRBV19 and TRBJ1-1, the full variable domain reads DGGITQSPKYLFRKEGQNVTLSCEQNLNHDAMYWYRQDPGQGLRLIYYSQIVNDFQKGDIAEGYSVSREKKESFPLTVTSAQKNPTAFYLCASSFSRQGALNTEAFFGQGTRLTVV.

This clone appeared a single time. V usage is TRBV27 and J usage is TRBJ1-1, with no clear D. Per germline, CDR1 MNHEY and CDR2 SMNVEV (reference sequence). V was pared by 7 bases and J by 4 bases, with 22 bases between. The CDR3 consists of 16 residues. The chain's CDR3 is CASTGRGRGYGTEAFF. CDR3 nucleotide sequence: TGTGCCAGCACAGGAAGAGGGAGAGGTTATGGCACTGAAGCTTTCTTT.

The chain has TRBV13 and TRBJ1-6; 7 bases are a match to TRBD1. This CDR3 is 13 amino acids long. Germline CDR1 PRHDT, CDR2 FYEKMQ (reference sequence). Trimming took 5 bases from V and 10 from J; bases not matched to a gene: 5. The CDR3 coding sequence is TGTGCCAGCAGCCTTGACAGGGAATCACCCCTCCACTTT. Amino acid sequence: CASSLDRESPLHF. The full variable domain, completed using reference TRBV13 and TRBJ1-6, is AAGVIQSPRHLIKEKRETATLKCYPIPRHDTVYWYQQGPGQDPQFLISFYEKMQSDKGSIPDRFSAQQFSDYHSELNMSSLELGDSALYFCASSLDRESPLHFGNGTRLTVT.

The chain links TRBV9 to TRBJ2-1; D is possibly TRBD1 (6 bases). Germline lookup yields CDR1 SGDLS and CDR2 YYNGEE. The CDR3 loop spans 17 amino acids. Trimming pared 4 bases from V and 4 bases from J, leaving 21 bases between. DNA for the CDR3: TGTGCCAGCAGCCCCCCCTTGGGACATAACGAGTACAATGAGCAGTTCTTC. This sequence encodes CASSPPLGHNEYNEQFF.

The gene calls are TRBV2 and TRBJ2-1; 7 bases fit TRBD2. The length of the CDR3 is 16 residues. Germline lookup yields CDR1 SNHLY and CDR2 FYNNEI. The V and J ends lost 6 bases and 5 bases, in that order; junction bases with no gene match: 13. In nucleotides, the CDR3 is TGTGCCAGCAGCCCCACGGGACTATCGTTTGACAATGAGCAGTTCTTC. Its protein is CASSPTGLSFDNEQFF.

V usage is TRBV29-1 and J usage is TRBJ1-1; the D gene is possibly TRBD1 (5 bases). The length of the CDR3 is 13 residues. Germline lookup yields CDR1 SQVTM and CDR2 ANQGSEA. V lost 0 bases to trimming and J lost 2 bases, with 7 bases between them. CDR3 coding DNA: TGCAGCGTTGAAGAAACAGGAAACACTGAAGCTTTCTTT. Its translation: CSVEETGNTEAFF.

This chain joins TRBV29-1 and TRBJ2-3, with 8 bases identical to TRBD1. Germline values: CDR1 SQVTM, CDR2 ANQGSEA. CDR3 length equals 13 residues. The junction had 7 bases not matched to a gene; V was cut back by 4 bases and J by 7 bases. CDR3 sequence (DNA): TGCAGCGTTGCGGGACAGGACTTTTATACGCAGTATTTT. It translates to CSVAGQDFYTQYF.

This chain joins TRBV19 and TRBJ2-3, with 9 bases lining up with TRBD2. Germline loops: CDR1 LNHDA, CDR2 SQIVND (reference sequence). After removal of 5 bases from V and 6 bases from J, the junction contained 3 bases not matched to a gene. This CDR3 has 13 amino acids. The CDR3 loop reads CASSFGTSDTQYF. In nucleotides, the CDR3 is TGTGCCAGTAGTTTCGGGACTAGCGATACGCAGTATTTT.

This chain connects TRBV9 to TRBJ2-1; 8 positions agree with TRBD2. Germline V gene sequence: CDR1 SGDLS, CDR2 YYNGEE. The CDR3 sequence is 14 residues long. The J segment lost 6 bases and the V segment lost 0 bases, leaving 2 bases of the junction unmatched. The CDR3 DNA follows: TGTGCCAGCAGCGTAGACGGGACTAGCAATGAGCAGTTCTTC. Translation gives CASSVDGTSNEQFF.

The V and J genes are TRBV27 and TRBJ2-2; 8 bases align to TRBD2. Trimming cost V 8 bases and J 4 bases; bases outside gene matches: 6. The CDR3 contains 14 residues. From germline, CDR1 is MNHEY and CDR2 SMNVEV (reference sequence). This chain's CDR3 is CASQAGDLTGELFF. The CDR3 nucleotides read TGTGCCAGCCAAGCGGGGGACCTCACCGGGGAGCTGTTTTTT.

This clone was seen just once. The chain combines TRBV27 with TRBJ1-2, with D possibly being TRBD1 (5 bases). Between the trimmed V and J ends, which lost 6 bases and 2 bases, there was a span of 13 bases. Germline V CDR1 and CDR2: MNHEY, SMNVEV (reference sequence). The CDR3 consists of 14 residues. The CDR3 loop reads CASRPGVENYGYTF. The CDR3 nucleotides are TGTGCCAGCAGGCCGGGGGTGGAGAACTATGGCTACACCTTC.

This CDR3 reads CASSATPQTAYGYTF. The CDR3 DNA follows: TGTGCCAGTAGTGCTACCCCCCAGACAGCCTATGGCTACACCTTC. This chain uses TRBV19 with TRBJ1-2, with D possibly being TRBD1 (5 bases). Germline V gene data show CDR1 as LNHDA and CDR2 as SQIVND (reference sequence). This CDR3 region has 15 residues. The germline V and J ends were trimmed by 5 bases and 4 bases, with 17 bases remaining between them.

This clone was observed a single time. The chain couples TRBV30 to TRBJ2-2; 7 bases line up with TRBD2. Trimming removed 3 bases from V and 3 bases from J; junction bases left unmatched: 7. The V gene's germline CDR1 is GTSNPN and CDR2 SVGIG (reference sequence). CDR3 size: 15 residues. CDR3 amino acids: CAWSDWLADTGELFF. In DNA, the CDR3 is TGTGCCTGGAGCGACTGGCTAGCGGACACCGGGGAGCTGTTTTTT. The variable domain in full, completed from reference TRBV30 and TRBJ2-2, reads SQTIHQWPATLVQPVGSPLSLECTVEGTSNPNLYWYRQAAGRGLQLLFYSVGIGQISSEVPQNLSASRPQDRQFILSSKKLLLSDSGFYLCAWSDWLADTGELFFGEGSRLTVL.

This clone was counted between two and nine times. This chain joins TRBV2 and TRBJ1-1, with a possible D match to TRBD1 (6 bases). V was pared by 3 bases and J by 8 bases, with 19 bases between. Per germline, CDR1 SNHLY and CDR2 FYNNEI. There are 15 residues in the CDR3. The CDR3 spells CASSDLTGGIREAFF. CDR3 nucleotides: TGTGCCAGCAGTGACCTGACAGGTGGAATCCGCGAAGCTTTCTTT. Full variable domain (outside the CDR3, taken from reference TRBV2 and TRBJ1-1): EPEVTQTPSHQVTQMGQEVILRCVPISNHLYFYWYRQILGQKVEFLVSFYNNEISEKSEIFDDQFSVERPDGSNFTLKIRSTKLEDSAMYFCASSDLTGGIREAFFGQGTRLTVV.

The rearrangement joins TRBV6-5 to TRBJ2-7; 8 bases are a match to TRBD1. V trimming: 6 bases; J trimming: 5 bases; junction bases outside the gene matches: 6. This CDR3 contains 13 residues. Germline-derived CDR1 and CDR2 are MNHEY and SVGAGI. The CDR3 spells CASSTDRAHEQYF. Written as DNA, the CDR3 is TGTGCCAGCAGCACGGACAGGGCCCACGAGCAGTACTTC.

The chain combines TRBV5-6 with TRBJ2-3; the match to TRBD2 covers 7 bases. Germline lookup yields CDR1 SGHDT and CDR2 YYEEEE. Trimming took 1 base from V and 4 from J; bases not matched to a gene: 3. CDR3 size: 14 residues. CDR3 nucleotide sequence: TGTGCCAGCAGCTTGAGACTAGCCGCAGATACGCAGTATTTT. Its protein is CASSLRLAADTQYF.

This clone was recorded only once. This chain links TRBV9 with TRBJ1-1, with D possibly TRBD1 on 5 matching bases. Per the germline V gene, CDR1 is SGDLS and CDR2 is YYNGEE. The CDR3 totals 13 residues. V dropped 3 bases and J dropped 7 bases, with 13 bases sitting between them. Written as DNA, the CDR3 is TGTGCCAGCAGCGAGCGCCCGGGGGGTGAAGCTTTCTTT. Residues: CASSERPGGEAFF.

This chain uses TRBV19 with TRBJ2-2; D is possibly TRBD1 (6 bases). Germline values: CDR1 LNHDA, CDR2 SQIVND (reference sequence). This CDR3 comprises 14 residues. With 7 bases removed from V and 1 base from J, the gap between germline ends came to 10 bases. The CDR3 bases are TGTGCCAGTACCCTACAGGGGAACACCGGGGAGCTGTTTTTT. Translated, it gives CASTLQGNTGELFF.

This sequence joins TRBV6-5 and TRBJ2-7, with TRBD1 matching 9 bases. This CDR3 has 14 residues. Germline V gene lookup returns CDR1 MNHEY and CDR2 SVGAGI. With V trimmed by 5 bases and J by 3 bases, 5 bases remained unmatched. In nucleotides, the CDR3 is TGTGCCAGCAGTCAGGACAGGGGACACTACGAGCAGTACTTC. This encodes CASSQDRGHYEQYF.

The CDR3 region has the DNA TGCGCCAGCAGCCAAGATCCTCGGGCAGGGGTTACATACGAGCAGTACTTC. It specifies CASSQDPRAGVTYEQYF. The V gene is TRBV4-1, the J gene TRBJ2-7, with D maybe TRBD1 (6 bases). CDR1 is MGHRA, CDR2 YSYEKL, per germline. V was shortened by 0 bases and J by 4 bases, with 19 bases between the two germline ends. The CDR3 is made up of 17 amino acids.

There are a few counts of this clone. V gene TRBV4-3 combines with J gene TRBJ2-2; maybe TRBD1 (5 bases). V dropped 5 bases and J dropped 8 bases, with 12 bases sitting between them. The CDR3 has 13 residues. Looked up from germline, CDR1 is LGHNA and CDR2 is YSLEER. The CDR3 nucleotides read TGCGCCAGCAGCTTTGCAGGGCAAGGGGAGCTGTTTTTT. Its protein product is CASSFAGQGELFF.

The rearrangement uses TRBV5-1 and TRBJ2-1; 9 bases fit TRBD2. The V gene end was trimmed by 0 bases and the J gene end by 5 bases; junction bases not matched to a gene: 3. This CDR3 is built from 15 residues. Germline V gene lookup returns CDR1 SGHRS and CDR2 YFSETQ. Here the CDR3 DNA reads TGCGCCAGCAGCTTGGTATCTAGCGGGAACAATGAGCAGTTCTTC. This codes for CASSLVSSGNNEQFF.

CDR3 sequence reads: CASSIWALSSYNSPLHF. Written as DNA, the CDR3 is TGTGCCAGTAGTATCTGGGCGTTGAGCTCCTATAATTCACCCCTCCACTTT. The rearrangement links TRBV19 to TRBJ1-6; D not certain. Trimming shortened V by 3 bases and J by 0 bases, and 12 bases separated the two germline ends. Looked up from germline, CDR1 is LNHDA and CDR2 is SQIVND (reference sequence). The CDR3 contains 17 residues.

This clone is a singleton in its sample. The J gene is TRBJ1-5, the V gene TRBV6-1, with D possibly TRBD1 on 5 matching bases. Trimming stripped 2 bases from V and 0 bases from J, with 8 bases between. The germline V gene has CDR1 MNHNS and CDR2 SASEGT. The CDR3 is 15 amino acids. The CDR3 sequence is CASSEYRNSNQPQHF. The CDR3 bases are TGTGCCAGCAGTGAATACAGGAATAGCAATCAGCCCCAGCATTTT.

The genes are TRBV15 and TRBJ2-2, with 7 bases matching TRBD1. Germline-derived CDR1 and CDR2 are LNHNV and YYDKDF (reference sequence). Trimming removed 4 bases from V and 3 bases from J; junction bases left unmatched: 2. CDR3 size: 14 residues. Here the CDR3 DNA reads TGTGCCACCAGCAAGCAGGGGGACACCGGGGAGCTGTTTTTT. Translating it yields CATSKQGDTGELFF.